This TCR beta chain came from a study of shared clonotypes between healthy human individuals. At the level of the study: There were three CD4 naive, three CD4 memory, two CD8 naive and one CD8 memory plates per donor.

Every immunoSEQ plate was one replicate of a subset's evenly spread DNA. Original methodology: With immunoSEQ giving junction-only sequences and no quality scores, filtering differed. Here immunoSEQ multiplex PCR was the method, and the copy in TCRdb shows in-frame clones only, minus some. The V and J calls and clone size are taken from that table; D and trimming were inferred from the DNA. There are roughly 2,300,000 clones in the sample; 85% to 95% occur only once, and around 0.35% lies in the top ten. This clone has only one observation. Other DNA variants within this sample encode the same CDR3. This CDR3 region has 13 residues. Trimming removed 4 bases from V and 1 base from J; junction bases left unmatched: 2. Germline V lookup: CDR1 SGHRS, CDR2 YFSETQ.

The chain is built from TRBV5-1 and TRBJ2-7; 7 bases are shared with TRBD2. The receptor was derived from a man between 18 and 35 years old in good health. Some clones in this sample may be carry-over from other donors' samples. What was sequenced was naive CD4+ T cells from PBMCs. Subset specified: CD45RA+ positively selected. The CDR3 DNA reads as TGCGCCAGCAGCACGGGGGGTTCCTACGAGCAGTACTTC. It encodes CASSTGGSYEQYF.